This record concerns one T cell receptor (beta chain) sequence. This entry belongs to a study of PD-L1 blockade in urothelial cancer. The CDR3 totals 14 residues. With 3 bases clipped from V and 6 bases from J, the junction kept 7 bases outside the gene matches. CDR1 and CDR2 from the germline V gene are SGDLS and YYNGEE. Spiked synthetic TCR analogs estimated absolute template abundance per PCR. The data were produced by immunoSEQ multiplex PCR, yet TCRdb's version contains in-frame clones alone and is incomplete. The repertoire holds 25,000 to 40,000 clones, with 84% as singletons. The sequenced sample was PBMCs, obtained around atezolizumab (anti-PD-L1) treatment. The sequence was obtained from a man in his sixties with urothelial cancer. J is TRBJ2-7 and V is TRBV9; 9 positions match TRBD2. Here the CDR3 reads CASSETGTSFEQYF. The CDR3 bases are TGTGCCAGCAGCGAGACCGGGACTAGCTTCGAGCAGTACTTC.